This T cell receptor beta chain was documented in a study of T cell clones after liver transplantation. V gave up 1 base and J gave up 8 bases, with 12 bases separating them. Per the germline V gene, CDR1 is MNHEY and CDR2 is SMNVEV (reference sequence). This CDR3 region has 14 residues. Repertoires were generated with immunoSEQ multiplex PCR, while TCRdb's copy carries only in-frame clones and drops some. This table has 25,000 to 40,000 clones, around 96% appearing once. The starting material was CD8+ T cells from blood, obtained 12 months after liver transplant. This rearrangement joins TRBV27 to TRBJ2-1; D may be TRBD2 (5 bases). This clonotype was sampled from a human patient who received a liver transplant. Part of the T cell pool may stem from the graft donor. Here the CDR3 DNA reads TGTGCCAGCAGTTTATTCGGGATTCAGGATGAGCAGTTCTTC. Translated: CASSLFGIQDEQFF.